This T cell receptor beta chain was identified during a study of cytomegalovirus exposure and HLA in healthy donors. Germline loops: CDR1 KGHSH, CDR2 LQKENI. This CDR3 spans 19 amino acids. Deletions cut 5 bases from V and 3 bases from J, with 29 bases between. The PCR had 60 Vbeta and 13 Jbeta primers. Method: immunoSEQ multiplex PCR; TCRdb's copy keeps in-frame clones and lacks some. The sample records over 110,000 clones, 82% being singletons. The rearrangement links TRBV18 to TRBJ2-7; tentatively, D is TRBD2 (5 bases). Sequencing was done on a sample of PBMCs. This sequence originates from a male donor in good health and CMV-seronegative. The CDR3, as DNA: TGTGCCAGCTCAGCCCGGCGGGCGGAGTCCTACTCCCCTGGCTACGAGCAGTACTTC. It specifies CASSARRAESYSPGYEQYF.